Listed here are 20 T cell receptor beta chains from one sample, sequenced in a study of vaccination effects on CD4 cells after COVID-19. Their specific antigens are unknown. ViraFEST used viral peptide pools to expand antigen-specific CD4+ T cells before sequencing. Culture proceeded for more than nine days, and CD4+ T cells were then isolated. The vaccine recipients had no prior SARS-CoV-2 infection, with negative nucleocapsid antibodies. This table comes from immunoSEQ multiplex PCR, and its TCRdb copy is limited to in-frame clones, with some not included. Of some 22,000 clones in the sample, around 70% were seen once. The sequenced sample was CD4+ T cells from PBMCs cultured with HCoV-NL63 spike peptides, obtained before COVID-19 vaccination. These receptors all stem from a human donor who received a COVID-19 vaccine.

The chain has TRBV6-5 and TRBJ1-2, with 8 bases aligning to TRBD1. The CDR3 is 15 residues long. J was trimmed by 5 bases and V by 0 bases; bases with no gene match: 5. Germline CDR1 is MNHEY and CDR2 is SVGAGI. CDR3 amino acids: CASSYSAGGWYGYTF. The CDR3 DNA sequence: TGTGCCAGCAGTTACTCGGCAGGGGGCTGGTATGGCTACACCTTC.

The chain joins TRBV11-1 to TRBJ2-2, with 9 nucleotides matching TRBD2. The CDR3 length is 15 residues. The germline CDR1 and CDR2 sequences are SGHAT and FQDESV (reference sequence). The ends lost 5 bases at V and 4 bases at J; junction bases unmatched: 5. The CDR3 is CASSPGLAITGELFF. CDR3 coding DNA: TGTGCCAGCAGCCCAGGACTAGCGATCACCGGGGAGCTGTTTTTT. Variable domain in full (rest from reference TRBV11-1 and TRBJ2-2): EAEVAQSPRYKITEKSQAVAFWCDPISGHATLYWYRQILGQGPELLVQFQDESVVDDSQLPKDRFSAERLKGVDSTLKIQPAELGDSAMYLCASSPGLAITGELFFGEGSRLTVL.

J is TRBJ1-1 and V is TRBV18; tentative D call: TRBD1 (5 bases). The V gene's germline CDR1 is KGHSH and CDR2 LQKENI. V shed 1 base and J shed 7 bases, with 10 bases lying between them. The CDR3 has 13 residues. Here the CDR3 reads CASSPLGDSEAFF. The CDR3 region has the DNA TGTGCCAGCTCACCACTGGGGGATAGTGAAGCTTTCTTT.

This chain links TRBV7-9 with TRBJ1-1, with D uncertain. V lost 4 bases to trimming and J lost 3 bases, with 9 bases between them. The germline V gene has CDR1 SEHNR and CDR2 FQNEAQ (reference sequence). There are 13 residues in the CDR3. CDR3 loop: CASSSVGYTEAFF. The CDR3 DNA reads as TGTGCCAGCAGCTCGGTGGGGTACACTGAAGCTTTCTTT.

The chain carries TRBV9 and TRBJ2-2; TRBD1 matches 10 bases. Germline CDR1 is SGDLS and CDR2 is YYNGEE. J gave up 1 base and V 3 bases, and 3 bases lay outside the gene matches. The CDR3 runs to 16 residues. The CDR3 loop is CASSARDRGNTGELFF. For the CDR3, the DNA is TGTGCCAGCAGCGCCCGGGACAGGGGGAACACCGGGGAGCTGTTTTTT. Full variable domain (missing parts from reference TRBV9 and TRBJ2-2): DSGVTQTPKHLITATGQRVTLRCSPRSGDLSVYWYQQSLDQGLQFLIQYYNGEERAKGNILERFSAQQFPDLHSELNLSSLELGDSALYFCASSARDRGNTGELFFGEGSRLTVL.

This clone was detected once. The V gene is TRBV5-4, the J gene TRBJ1-4, with TRBD1 matching 7 bases. With V trimmed by 4 bases and J by 3 bases, 9 bases remained unmatched. Germline V gives CDR1 SGHNT, CDR2 YYREEE (reference sequence). This CDR3 contains 16 residues. In nucleotides, the CDR3 is TGTGCCAGCAGCGAACGTACCGGGACAGCTAATGAAAAACTGTTTTTT. Its translation is CASSERTGTANEKLFF. Filled out from reference TRBV5-4 and TRBJ1-4, the complete variable domain reads ETGVTQSPTHLIKTRGQQVTLRCSSQSGHNTVSWYQQALGQGPQFIFQYYREEENGRGNFPPRFSGLQFPNYSSELNVNALELDDSALYLCASSERTGTANEKLFFGSGTQLSVL.

This clone occurred a few times. This chain links TRBV5-1 with TRBJ2-2; D gene ambiguous. CDR3 length: 14 residues. Per germline, CDR1 SGHRS and CDR2 YFSETQ. Between the trimmed V and J ends, which lost 2 bases and 4 bases, there was a span of 9 bases. This CDR3 is CASSLGPGTGELFF. The CDR3 bases are TGCGCCAGCAGCTTAGGTCCCGGCACCGGGGAGCTGTTTTTT.

J is TRBJ1-6 and V is TRBV7-9; D is unresolved. The CDR3 length is 17 residues. CDR1 and CDR2 from the germline V gene are SEHNR and FQNEAQ (reference sequence). V was trimmed by 1 base and J by 0 bases, leaving 10 bases between them. DNA of the CDR3: TGTGCCAGCAGCTTAGGATTCGGGAGCTCCTATAATTCACCCCTCCACTTT. Translating it yields CASSLGFGSSYNSPLHF.

The genes are TRBV28 and TRBJ2-5, with 8 bases that match TRBD1. V shed 5 bases, J shed 5 bases, and the junction held 7 bases outside the gene matches. Germline V lookup: CDR1 MDHEN, CDR2 SYDVKM. The CDR3 covers 14 residues. The CDR3 nucleotides are TGTGCCAGCAGTCCAGGGGGCTTGGGGGAGACCCAGTACTTC. It codes for CASSPGGLGETQYF.

V usage is TRBV27 and J usage is TRBJ2-7, with D possibly being TRBD2 (6 bases). The germline V gene has CDR1 MNHEY and CDR2 SMNVEV (reference sequence). Trimming shortened V by 3 bases and J by 5 bases, and 11 bases separated the two germline ends. The CDR3 loop spans 13 amino acids. The CDR3, as DNA: TGTGCCAGCAGTTTCCCCTCTAGCGACGAGCAGTACTTC. It specifies CASSFPSSDEQYF.

V and J are TRBV28 and TRBJ1-2; D is undetermined. CDR1 and CDR2 from the germline V gene are MDHEN and SYDVKM. CDR3 length: 15 amino acids. Trimming cost V 6 bases and J 0 bases, with 14 bases left between them. Here the CDR3 reads CASSSGGSSNYGYTF. CDR3 sequence (DNA): TGTGCCAGCAGCTCCGGAGGGTCTTCTAACTATGGCTACACCTTC.

The chain couples TRBV7-9 to TRBJ1-2; 7 positions match TRBD1. CDR3 length equals 15 residues. Germline CDR1 SEHNR, CDR2 FQNEAQ (reference sequence). V was clipped by 0 bases and J by 4 bases; unmatched bases: 5. Here the CDR3 DNA reads TGTGCCAGCAGCTTAGCGAGCGCAGGGGGCTATGGCTACACCTTC. Translated: CASSLASAGGYGYTF.

The chain couples TRBV4-3 to TRBJ1-4; the D gene is possibly TRBD1 (5 bases). This CDR3 spans 16 amino acids. V lost 0 bases and J 5 bases, leaving 13 bases between the germline ends. CDR1 and CDR2 from the germline V gene are LGHNA and YSLEER. CDR3 region: CASSQDRGRRNEKLFF. The DNA of the CDR3 is TGCGCCAGCAGCCAAGATCGGGGCAGGAGGAATGAAAAACTGTTTTTT.

The chain uses TRBV14 and TRBJ2-5; 14 bases agree with TRBD2. The CDR3 is 18 amino acids. Germline-derived CDR1 and CDR2 are SGHDN and FVKESK. V was pared by 4 bases and J by 5 bases, with 12 bases of the junction left unmatched. For the CDR3, the DNA is TGTGCCAGCAGCCCCTCCGGACTAGCGGGGGGCAGAGGGGAGACCCAGTACTTC. The encoded protein is CASSPSGLAGGRGETQYF.

The rearrangement links TRBV5-1 to TRBJ1-1, with D maybe TRBD1 (6 bases). Germline V CDR1 and CDR2: SGHRS, YFSETQ. The CDR3 is made up of 13 amino acids. V lost 4 bases and J 3 bases, leaving 10 bases between the germline ends. The CDR3 region has the DNA TGCGCCAGCAGCGCCAGGACAGACACTGAAGCTTTCTTT. Its translation is CASSARTDTEAFF.

The chain is built from TRBV3-1 (or the pseudogene TRBV3-2) and TRBJ2-3, with D unclear. The CDR3 loop spans 13 amino acids. The V gene's germline CDR1 is LGHDT and CDR2 YNNKEL (reference sequence). Trimming shortened V by 6 bases and J by 2 bases, and 9 bases separated the two germline ends. The CDR3: CASSPIATDTQYF. CDR3 nucleotides: TGTGCCAGCAGTCCTATAGCCACAGATACGCAGTATTTT.

This clone was seen a handful of times. The rearrangement links TRBV7-3 to TRBJ2-7; 9 bases are a match to TRBD1. The CDR3 runs to 16 residues. V shed 1 base, J shed 3 bases, and the junction held 7 bases outside the gene matches. Germline CDR1 reads SGHTA; CDR2 reads FQGTGA. In DNA, the CDR3 is TGTGCCAGCAGCTTAAACCCCGGGACAGGGAACTACGAGCAGTACTTC. As protein: CASSLNPGTGNYEQYF.

The chain combines TRBV28 with TRBJ2-7; possible D gene TRBD1, 8 bases. CDR1 and CDR2 (germline): MDHEN, SYDVKM. V was pared by 4 bases and J by 4 bases, with 17 bases between. CDR3 size: 15 residues. The CDR3 here is CASSSLGQGGYEQYF. Here the CDR3 DNA reads TGTGCCAGCAGTTCCCTAGGACAGGGAGGGTACGAGCAGTACTTC.

The CDR3 loop reads CASSIRDGLYEQYF. CDR3 sequence (DNA): TGTGCCAGTAGTATACGGGACGGTCTCTACGAGCAGTACTTC. The chain joins TRBV19 to TRBJ2-7; D possibly uses TRBD1 or TRBD2 (5 bases each). In germline, CDR1 is LNHDA, CDR2 SQIVND (reference sequence). The V end lost 2 bases, the J end lost 3 bases, and 11 bases lay between the germline ends. The CDR3 runs 14 residues.

The gene calls are TRBV6-6 and TRBJ2-7; 9 bases align to TRBD1. This CDR3 comprises 16 residues. Germline V gives CDR1 MNHNY, CDR2 SVGAGI (reference sequence). Trimming took 8 bases from V and 2 from J; bases not matched to a gene: 13. For the CDR3, the DNA is TGTGCCAGCGCCCAGGTGGGACAGGGAAATACCTACGAGCAGTACTTC. Its protein is CASAQVGQGNTYEQYF.